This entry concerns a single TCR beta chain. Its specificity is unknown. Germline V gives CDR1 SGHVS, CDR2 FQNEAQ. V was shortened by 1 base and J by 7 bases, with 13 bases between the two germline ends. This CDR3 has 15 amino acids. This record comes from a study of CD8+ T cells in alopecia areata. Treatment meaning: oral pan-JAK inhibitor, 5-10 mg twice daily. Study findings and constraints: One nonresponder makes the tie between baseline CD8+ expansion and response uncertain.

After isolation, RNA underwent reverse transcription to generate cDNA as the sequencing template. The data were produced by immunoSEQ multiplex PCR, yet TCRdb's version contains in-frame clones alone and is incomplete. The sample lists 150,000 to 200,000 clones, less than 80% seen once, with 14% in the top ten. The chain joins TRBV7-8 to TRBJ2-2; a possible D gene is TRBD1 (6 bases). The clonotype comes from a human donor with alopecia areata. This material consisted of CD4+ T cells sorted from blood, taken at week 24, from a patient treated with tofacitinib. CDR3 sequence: CASSLDDRSSGELFF. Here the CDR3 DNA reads TGTGCCAGCAGCTTAGATGACAGGTCGAGCGGGGAGCTGTTTTTT.